This section outlines one T cell receptor beta chain sequence together with its context. The antigen remains unidentified. The entry originates in a study of CD8 T cells in Susac syndrome. The study, taken as a whole, reports: TCR sequencing and HLA analysis covered a relatively small number of individuals.

The RNA, about 0.45 to 1 ug, was put through reverse transcription using random hexamers. TCRdb reanalysed the immunoSEQ multiplex PCR reads using MiXCR and keeps one entry per CDR3 protein. The table includes about 76,000 distinct CDR3 sequences, roughly nine tenths detected once. The CDR3 length is 17 residues. The ends were cut back, 0 bases at V and 3 bases at J, with 17 bases in the middle. Germline V gene data show CDR1 as MGHRA and CDR2 as YSYEKL. Sequencing was carried out using CD8+ T cells from PBMCs. The sequence was obtained from a human donor with multiple sclerosis. J is TRBJ1-2 and V is TRBV4-1; weak D call: TRBD1 (5 bases). The CDR3 nucleotides read TGCGCCAGCAGCCAAGATTCTTGGGGACGGATGTACTATGGCTACACCTTC. Its translation: CASSQDSWGRMYYGYTF.